The 16 T cell receptor beta chains given below trace back to one sample, sequenced in a study of T cells in Graves' hyperthyroidism and ophthalmopathy (dated by TCRdb to between 2018 and 2021). Library prep was done by multiplex PCR. This sample was sequenced with an Illumina HiSeq 2000. Amplification of TCR beta CDR3 regions was carried out from RNA transcripts. A first-round RT-PCR of the TCR CDR3 used the HTBI primer set with the Qiagen OneStep RT-PCR kit. In-frame beta chains were kept once TCRdb had trimmed the public reads at Q25 with fastp and called clones with MiXCR. Rows matching on CDR3 protein sequence are summarized as one entry with the most common DNA and genes. The sample table shows 500,000 or so distinct CDR3 sequences, and about 15% are seen once. About 29% of the sample lies in the top ten. Sequencing was performed on blood. Source of these receptors: a woman aged 30 to 39 with Graves' ophthalmopathy.

The rearrangement uses TRBV6-5 and TRBJ2-1, with TRBD2 matching over 9 bases. From germline, CDR1 is MNHEY and CDR2 SVGAGI. The V and J ends lost 0 bases and 4 bases, in that order; junction bases with no gene match: 7. The CDR3 consists of 17 residues. The CDR3 here is CASSYSFLAGLYNEQFF. The CDR3 DNA reads TGTGCCAGCAGTTACTCGTTTCTAGCGGGACTATACAATGAGCAGTTCTTC.

This clonotype has a count of ten or more. The V call is TRBV12-3 or TRBV12-4, the J call TRBJ1-1; D is ambiguous. Trimming cost V 2 bases and J 4 bases, with 11 bases left between them. The CDR3 extends over 14 amino acids. This chain's CDR3 is CASSLREVGTEAFF. The CDR3 DNA reads TGTGCCAGCAGTTTAAGGGAAGTAGGCACTGAAGCTTTCTTT.

In regard to this clonotype: One base away lies a much larger clone, so this may be a sequencing read error. This sequence joins TRBV12-3 or TRBV12-4 and TRBJ2-7, with D tentatively TRBD1 or TRBD2 (5 bases each). The CDR3 has 15 amino acids. Here the CDR3 DNA reads TGTGCCAGCAGTTTAGGAGGGGTCTTTGCCTACGAGCAGTGCTTC. Amino acids: CASSLGGVFAYEQCF.

The CDR3, as DNA: TGTGCCAGCAGTTCCCTTTTAGCTACCTACGAGCAGTACTTC. Amino acids: CASSSLLATYEQYF. V is TRBV27 and J is TRBJ2-7; D is ambiguous. Germline lookup yields CDR1 MNHEY and CDR2 SMNVEV (reference sequence). V lost 4 bases and J 2 bases, leaving 12 bases between the germline ends. This CDR3 spans 14 amino acids.

CDR3 in DNA: TGTGCCAGCAGCTTAGGGACCGCCTTTGTAATTCCCGAGCAGTACTTC. It translates to CASSLGTAFVIPEQYF. The chain combines TRBV7-9 with TRBJ2-7; no clear D gene. V shed 1 base and J shed 6 bases, with 19 bases lying between them. Germline V gene data show CDR1 as SEHNR and CDR2 as FQNEAQ (reference sequence). This CDR3 spans 16 amino acids.

This chain uses TRBV6-1 with TRBJ1-5; D is perhaps TRBD1 (5 bases). V was shortened by 5 bases and J by 9 bases, with 20 bases between the two germline ends. There are 15 residues in the CDR3. Germline CDR1 reads MNHNS; CDR2 reads SASEGT. DNA of the CDR3: TGTGCCAGCAGTCACCAAGGGACGGATGGTTGGCCCCAGCATTTT. Translating it yields CASSHQGTDGWPQHF.

This clonotype has ten or more counts. The chain has TRBV20-1 and TRBJ2-3; no definite D call. V was pared by 6 bases and J by 2 bases, with 15 bases between. Germline V gene lookup returns CDR1 DFQATT and CDR2 SNEGSKA (reference sequence). This CDR3 has 14 residues. Here the CDR3 DNA reads TGCAGTGCCGCACGGTTGATTCACACAGATACGCAGTATTTT. Translated: CSAARLIHTDTQYF.

This clonotype has ten or more counts. V usage is TRBV6-2 or TRBV6-3 and J usage is TRBJ2-2, with D perhaps TRBD1 (5 bases). V lost 6 bases, J lost 5 bases, and 13 bases lay in between. From germline, CDR1 is MNHEY and CDR2 SVGEGT. This CDR3 contains 14 residues. In DNA form, the CDR3 reads TGTGCCAGCAGAAAAGAAGGGGCTACCGGGGAGCTGTTTTTT. This encodes CASRKEGATGELFF.

In this sample, this clonotype turned up many times. V usage is TRBV7-2 and J usage is TRBJ1-1; 10 nucleotides match TRBD1. V dropped 6 bases and J dropped 5; count of bases not matched to a gene: 9. The V gene's germline CDR1 is SGHTA and CDR2 FQGNSA. The CDR3 sequence is 15 residues long. CDR3 nucleotide sequence: TGTGCCAGCAGACGTCGACAGGGGGCTTTGACTGAAGCTTTCTTT. Amino acids: CASRRRQGALTEAFF.

This clonotype has a handful of counts. This rearrangement joins TRBV28 to TRBJ2-2; D may be TRBD2 (5 bases). The CDR3 contains 19 residues. Deletions cut 5 bases from V and 5 bases from J, with 27 bases between. From germline, CDR1 is MDHEN and CDR2 SYDVKM. The CDR3 nucleotides read TGTGCCAGCAGTCACGCTCTCATAGGACGGGGTTTTCGTACCGGGGAGCTGTTTTTT. Its translation is CASSHALIGRGFRTGELFF. Full variable domain (outside the CDR3, taken from reference TRBV28 and TRBJ2-2): DVKVTQSSRYLVKRTGEKVFLECVQDMDHENMFWYRQDPGLGLRLIYFSYDVKMKEKGDIPEGYSVSREKKERFSLILESASTNQTSMYLCASSHALIGRGFRTGELFFGEGSRLTVL.

This clonotype was observed at least ten times. The chain uses TRBV20-1 and TRBJ2-7; D might be TRBD2 (5 bases). This CDR3 comprises 12 residues. Germline V gene lookup returns CDR1 DFQATT and CDR2 SNEGSKA (reference sequence). Trimming left V 7 bases short and J 3 bases short, with 13 bases between. CDR3 amino acids: CSVRPRVYEQYF. The CDR3 nucleotides are TGCAGTGTCCGGCCGCGGGTCTACGAGCAGTACTTC.

This clonotype was seen ten or more times. The gene calls are TRBV28 and TRBJ2-7, with D possibly being TRBD2 (6 bases). V lost 1 base to trimming and J lost 7 bases, with 8 bases between them. The CDR3 is 12 amino acids. CDR1 is MDHEN, CDR2 SYDVKM, per germline. CDR3 loop: CASSLSGREQYF. CDR3 in DNA: TGTGCCAGCAGTTTATCGGGGAGGGAGCAGTACTTC.

Only a few counts were recorded for this clonotype. The chain links TRBV11-3 to TRBJ2-3; the D gene is possibly TRBD2 (6 bases). The germline CDR1 and CDR2 sequences are SGHNT and YENEEA. V dropped 5 bases and J dropped 5 bases, with 14 bases sitting between them. CDR3 length equals 14 residues. The CDR3, as DNA: TGTGCCAGCAGCCAGATGGGAGGCATAGATACGCAGTATTTT. Its protein is CASSQMGGIDTQYF.

This clonotype was seen repeatedly, ten times or more. This chain joins TRBV6-1 and TRBJ2-7, with TRBD1 matching over 7 bases. Germline lookup yields CDR1 MNHNS and CDR2 SASEGT. The CDR3 has 15 amino acids. The V segment lost 2 bases and the J segment 2 bases; nucleotides outside the gene matches: 6. The CDR3 DNA follows: TGTGCCAGCAGTGAATACACAGGGGACGCCTACGAGCAGTACTTC. Protein sequence: CASSEYTGDAYEQYF.

This sequence joins TRBV5-6 and TRBJ2-2, with no clear D. CDR3 length: 16 residues. Germline CDR1 SGHDT, CDR2 YYEEEE. V lost 0 bases and J 4 bases, leaving 13 bases between the germline ends. This CDR3 is CASSLEWPLSTGELFF. CDR3 DNA: TGTGCCAGCAGCTTGGAGTGGCCCCTCAGCACCGGGGAGCTGTTTTTT.

Only one count was recorded for this clonotype. The chain employs TRBV12-3 or TRBV12-4 and TRBJ1-2, with no clear D. This CDR3 comprises 10 residues. CDR3 coding DNA: TGTGCTGCGTGGTCGGGGGGCTACACCTTC. This codes for CAAWSGGYTF.